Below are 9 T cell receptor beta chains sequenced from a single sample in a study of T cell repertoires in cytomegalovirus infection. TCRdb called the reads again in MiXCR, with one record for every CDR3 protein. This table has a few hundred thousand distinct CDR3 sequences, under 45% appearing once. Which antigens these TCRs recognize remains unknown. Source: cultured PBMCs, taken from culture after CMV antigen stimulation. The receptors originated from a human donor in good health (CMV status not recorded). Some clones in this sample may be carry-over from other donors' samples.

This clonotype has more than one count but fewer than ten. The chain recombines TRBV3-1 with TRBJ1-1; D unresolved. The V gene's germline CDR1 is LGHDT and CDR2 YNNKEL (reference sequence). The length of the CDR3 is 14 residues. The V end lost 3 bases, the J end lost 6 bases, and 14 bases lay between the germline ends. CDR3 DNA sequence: TGTGCCAGCAGCCAGGATAAGAGTTTCGCTGAAGCTTTCTTT. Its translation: CASSQDKSFAEAFF.

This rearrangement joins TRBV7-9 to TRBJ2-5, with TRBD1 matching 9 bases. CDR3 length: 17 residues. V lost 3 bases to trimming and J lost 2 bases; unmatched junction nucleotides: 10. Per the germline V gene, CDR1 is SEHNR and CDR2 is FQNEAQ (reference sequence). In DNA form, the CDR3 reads TGTGCCAGCAGCTTTTTGCCCGGGACAGGGAGTCAAGAGACCCAGTACTTC. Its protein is CASSFLPGTGSQETQYF.

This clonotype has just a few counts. The CDR3 reads CASSIFSGTPQHF. CDR3 nucleotide sequence: TGTGCCAGTAGTATCTTTTCGGGCACGCCCCAGCATTTT. The chain joins TRBV19 to TRBJ1-5; no clear D. Per the germline V gene, CDR1 is LNHDA and CDR2 is SQIVND (reference sequence). V was clipped by 3 bases and J by 9 bases, with 12 bases between them. The CDR3 runs to 13 residues.

The CDR3 DNA reads TGTGCCAGTAGTAGAAGAGGACTAGCGGCGAACACCGGGGAGCTGTTTTTT. Encoded protein: CASSRRGLAANTGELFF. The V and J genes are TRBV19 and TRBJ2-2; 10 bases fit TRBD2. The CDR3 is 17 residues long. Losses at the gene ends were 4 bases for V and 0 bases for J; bases not matched to a gene: 5. CDR1 LNHDA and CDR2 SQIVND come from the germline V gene (reference sequence).

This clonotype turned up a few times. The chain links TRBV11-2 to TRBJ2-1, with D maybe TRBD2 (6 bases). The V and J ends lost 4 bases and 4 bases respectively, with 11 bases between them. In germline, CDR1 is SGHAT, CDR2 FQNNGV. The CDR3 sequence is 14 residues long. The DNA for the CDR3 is TGTGCCAGCAGCTATAGTAGCGGTTACAATGAGCAGTTCTTC. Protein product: CASSYSSGYNEQFF.

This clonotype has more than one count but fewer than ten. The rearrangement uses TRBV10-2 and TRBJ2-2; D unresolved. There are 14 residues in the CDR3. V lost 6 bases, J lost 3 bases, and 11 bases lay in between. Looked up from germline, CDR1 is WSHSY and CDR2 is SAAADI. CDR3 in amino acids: CASRGLPDTGELFF. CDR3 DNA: TGCGCCAGCAGGGGCCTGCCGGACACCGGGGAGCTGTTTTTT.

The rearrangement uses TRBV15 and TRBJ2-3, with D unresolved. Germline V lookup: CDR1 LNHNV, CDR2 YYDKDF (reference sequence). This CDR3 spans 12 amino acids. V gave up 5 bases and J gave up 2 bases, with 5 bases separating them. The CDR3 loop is CATSGTTDTQYF. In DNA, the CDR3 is TGTGCCACCAGCGGCACCACAGATACGCAGTATTTT.

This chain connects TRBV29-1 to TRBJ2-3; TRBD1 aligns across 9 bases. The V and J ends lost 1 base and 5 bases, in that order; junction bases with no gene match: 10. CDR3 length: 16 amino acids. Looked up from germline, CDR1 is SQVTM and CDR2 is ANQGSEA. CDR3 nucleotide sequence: TGCAGCGTTGAAGGAGGGACAGGGAAGGCCCTAGATACGCAGTATTTT. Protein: CSVEGGTGKALDTQYF.

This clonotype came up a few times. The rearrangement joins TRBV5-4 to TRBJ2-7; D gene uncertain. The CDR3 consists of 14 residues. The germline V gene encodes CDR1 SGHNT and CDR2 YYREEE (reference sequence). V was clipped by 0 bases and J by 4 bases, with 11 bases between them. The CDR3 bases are TGTGCCAGCAGCTTGGACGGCGCCGTATACGAGCAGTACTTC. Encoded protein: CASSLDGAVYEQYF.